The entry below describes one T cell receptor (beta chain). Documented time point: late sampling 161 to 241 days after vaccination in a few convalescent patients. One entry per CDR3 protein, called by TCRdb with MiXCR from the PCR reads. The sample gives about 40,000 distinct CDR3 sequences, 36% of which show up once; approximately 6.3% is in the top ten. The CDR3 is made up of 15 amino acids. Germline loops: CDR1 LNHDA, CDR2 SQIVND (reference sequence). With V trimmed by 6 bases and J by 4 bases, 8 bases remained unmatched. These data belong to a study of vaccination and CD4 T cells after COVID-19. Study in general: Convalescent cases comprised about 9 mild and one severe, all SARS-CoV-2 positive by nasal swab PCR. Drawing of post-COVID samples took place a median roughly 100 days after diagnosis (range 35 to 161).

The material sequenced was CD4+ T cells from blood, taken about 7 months after SARS-CoV-2 vaccination. The rearrangement links TRBV19 to TRBJ2-3, with TRBD1 matching 9 bases. The sequence was collected from a human donor who had recovered from COVID-19. CDR3 sequence reads: CASRNRDRASDTQYF. CDR3 nucleotides: TGTGCCAGTAGGAACCGGGACAGGGCATCAGATACGCAGTATTTT.